The subject of this entry is one TCR beta chain. The sample is drawn from a study of Graves' ophthalmopathy and Graves' hyperthyroidism. CDR3 regions of TCR beta were amplified from RNA transcripts. Second-round multiplex PCR followed a first-round RT-PCR using HTBI primers. TCRdb independently ran MiXCR on the multiplex PCR reads; one entry per CDR3 protein. The table lists under 200,000 distinct CDR3 sequences, more than 30% of them singletons. The CDR3 is 14 residues long. Trimming left V 6 bases short and J 4 bases short, with 15 bases between. The sequenced material came from peripheral blood. J is TRBJ1-1 and V is TRBV12-3 or TRBV12-4, with a possible D match to TRBD1 (5 bases). The sequence came from a middle-aged woman with Graves' ophthalmopathy. The CDR3 DNA reads as TGTGCCAGCAGCACCGGTGGGGCCGGCACTGAAGCTTTCTTT. The encoded protein is CASSTGGAGTEAFF.